These T cell receptor beta chains were read from a single sample in a study of shared clonotypes between healthy human individuals. Here immunoSEQ multiplex PCR was the method, and the copy in TCRdb shows in-frame clones only, minus some. Among 2 million to 2.5 million clones, approximately 95% were seen once, and the ten largest hold about 0.39%. The sequencing input was naive CD4+ T cells from PBMCs. The receptor set was obtained from a man aged 18 to 29 in good health. Some clones in this sample may be carry-over from other donors' samples. The CDR3 runs from the conserved cysteine through the conserved F or W. The D gene is left open where the match is weak. Expanded clones are given a class, and other clones once, few, many or no size at all.

size	V	D	J	CDR3	DNA
.	TRBV5-6	TRBD1	TRBJ2-7	CASSLLGQVYQGAYEQYF	TGTGCCAGCAGCTTGCTCGGACAGGTTTATCAGGGCGCCTACGAGCAGTACTTC
.	TRBV12-2	.	TRBJ1-5	CASRGRTGRDQPQHF	TGTGCAAGTCGAGGACGGACAGGGAGAGATCAGCCCCAGCATTTT
.	TRBV6-6	.	TRBJ1-2	CAGGGTGGYTF	TGTGCCGGAGGAGGGACGGGCGGCTACACCTTC
.	TRBV11-2	.	TRBJ2-7	CASSLLDSTYEQYF	TGTGCCAGCAGCTTATTGGACTCTACCTACGAGCAGTACTTC
.	TRBV27	.	TRBJ2-7	CASSASTSYEQYF	TGTGCCAGCAGTGCCTCGACTAGCTACGAGCAGTACTTC
.	TRBV5-1	.	TRBJ1-1	CASSLAAGKGTEAFF	TGCGCCAGCAGCTTGGCGGCAGGGAAGGGCACTGAAGCTTTCTTT
.	TRBV5-1	.	TRBJ2-2	CASSLPDNTGELFF	TGCGCCAGCAGCTTACCAGATAACACCGGGGAGCTGTTTTTT
.	TRBV7-2	TRBD1	TRBJ1-5	CASSFNRGGQPQHF	TGTGCCAGCAGCTTCAACAGGGGAGGTCAGCCCCAGCATTTT
.	TRBV7-2	.	TRBJ1-1	CASSRRTRDTEAFF	TGTGCCAGCAGCCGCCGGACAAGGGACACTGAAGCTTTCTTT
.	TRBV7-3	.	TRBJ1-1	CASSQGTNTEAFF	TGTGCCAGCAGCCAAGGGACCAACACTGAAGCTTTCTTT
.	TRBV7-2	TRBD1	TRBJ1-5	CASSKQGGNQPQHF	TGTGCCAGCAGCAAACAGGGGGGCAATCAGCCCCAGCATTTT
.	TRBV7-9	TRBD1	TRBJ1-4	CASRAGQGIGKLFF	TGTGCCAGCAGAGCGGGACAGGGGATCGGAAAACTGTTTTTT
.	TRBV7-2	.	TRBJ2-1	CASSRTTRHEQFF	TGTGCCAGCAGCCGTACCACTAGGCATGAGCAGTTCTTC
.	TRBV5-1	TRBD2	TRBJ2-1	CASTPLAGAVVNEQFF	TGCGCCAGCACCCCCTTAGCGGGAGCCGTTGTAAATGAGCAGTTCTTC
.	TRBV10-3	TRBD1	TRBJ1-4	CAISAQGANEKLFF	TGTGCCATCAGCGCACAGGGGGCAAATGAAAAACTGTTTTTT
.	TRBV30	.	TRBJ2-4	CAWSGAGTVKNIQYF	TGTGCCTGGAGTGGAGCCGGGACGGTGAAAAACATTCAGTACTTC
once	TRBV2	TRBD1	TRBJ1-2	CASSQQGWGDYGYTF	TGTGCCAGCAGCCAACAGGGGTGGGGAGACTATGGCTACACCTTC
.	TRBV5-1	.	TRBJ2-1	CASSLMTTDNEQFF	TGCGCCAGCAGCTTGATGACGACAGACAATGAGCAGTTCTTC
.	TRBV27	.	TRBJ1-1	CATHKAMNTEAFF	TGTGCCACCCATAAGGCGATGAACACTGAAGCTTTCTTT
.	TRBV4-3	.	TRBJ1-4	CASSEGRDSGGEKLFF	TGCGCCAGCAGCGAAGGACGGGACTCTGGGGGCGAAAAACTGTTTTTT
once	TRBV6-4	TRBD1	TRBJ2-7	CAIPDRDSYEQYF	TGTGCCATCCCGGACAGGGACTCCTACGAGCAGTACTTC
.	TRBV7-3	.	TRBJ2-3	CASSPRPGAQYF	TGTGCCAGCAGCCCCCGGCCGGGGGCGCAGTATTTT
.	TRBV9	.	TRBJ2-7	CASSASGPTDEQYF	TGTGCCAGCAGCGCCTCGGGACCTACGGACGAGCAGTACTTC
.	TRBV2	.	TRBJ2-7	CASRLTYEQYF	TGTGCCAGCAGATTGACCTACGAGCAGTACTTC